Reported below is one T cell receptor (beta chain). The antigen is undetermined. The PCR employed 60 Vbeta primers together with 13 Jbeta primers. Using immunoSEQ multiplex PCR, the repertoire was profiled, and TCRdb retains in-frame clones only, with some absent. The data show 150,000 to 200,000 clones, about 80% seen once. The record originates from a study of cytomegalovirus exposure and HLA in healthy donors. Study-wide results and limits: Later analysis suggested most CMV-associated TCR beta chains were HLA-restricted.

V gave up 1 base and J gave up 9 bases; unmatched junction bases: 8. The CDR3 loop spans 15 amino acids. Germline values: CDR1 SGHNT, CDR2 YENEEA. Specimen: PBMCs. This receptor was obtained from a man between 18 and 35 years old in good health and CMV-seronegative. The chain is built from TRBV11-3 and TRBJ2-7; 11 bases map to TRBD2. CDR3 bases: TGTGCCAGCAGCTTAGGAGGCCTAGCGGGAGGAGGGCAGTACTTC. The encoded protein is CASSLGGLAGGGQYF.